These 10 T cell receptor beta chains were sequenced from one sample in a study of regulatory T cells in long-lasting Graves disease. The time point here: newly diagnosed GD, antithyroid drugs for less than 3 months. There was RNA extracted from PBMCs, and the TCR library was made from it. Researchers made TCR beta libraries by using iRepertoire HTBI primers and running Arm-PCR on CDR3 regions. TCRdb reprocessed the multiplex PCR reads via MiXCR and lists one record per CDR3 protein. The sample comprises 350,000 to 450,000 distinct CDR3 sequences, 14% to 15% of which are singletons, and 16% rests with the top ten. The data were also submitted as part of a second study, on T cells in Graves' hyperthyroidism and ophthalmopathy.

The input for sequencing was peripheral blood mononuclear cells (PBMCs), taken at new diagnosis, from a patient treated with antithyroid drugs. The receptors derive from a woman in her thirties with Graves disease.

This chain joins TRBV19 and TRBJ2-5; the D is unclear. Germline CDR1 reads LNHDA; CDR2 reads SQIVND (reference sequence). The V and J ends lost 10 bases and 5 bases respectively, with 8 bases between them. CDR3 length equals 10 residues. In nucleotides, the CDR3 is TGTGCCACCGTGTGGGAGACCCAGTACTTC. Translating gives CATVWETQYF.

This clonotype has a count of ten or more. This sequence joins TRBV5-1 and TRBJ2-7; the D gene is possibly TRBD1 (6 bases). V lost 4 bases and J lost 3, with 14 bases in between. This CDR3 contains 14 residues. The germline V gene encodes CDR1 SGHRS and CDR2 YFSETQ. This CDR3 reads CASSLDSRLYEQYF. The DNA of the CDR3 is TGCGCCAGCAGCCTGGACAGTCGACTCTACGAGCAGTACTTC.

This clonotype was counted many times. The V call is TRBV27, the J call TRBJ1-2; TRBD1 matches 8 bases. Germline trimming cut 5 bases from V and 8 bases from J; bases unmatched to any gene: 7. The CDR3 runs 13 residues. CDR1 MNHEY and CDR2 SMNVEV come from the germline V gene (reference sequence). CDR3 nucleotide sequence: TGTGCCAGCAGTGATCAGGGGGCAGGAGGCTACACCTTC. Translating gives CASSDQGAGGYTF.

This clonotype was counted at least ten times. V and J are TRBV2 and TRBJ1-1, with 8 bases aligning to TRBD1. This CDR3 is 15 amino acids long. The germline CDR1 and CDR2 sequences are SNHLY and FYNNEI. The V segment lost 5 bases and the J segment 0 bases; nucleotides outside the gene matches: 5. This chain's CDR3 is CASSNQGALNTEAFF. The CDR3 DNA is TGTGCCAGCAGTAACCAGGGGGCCCTGAACACTGAAGCTTTCTTT.

This clonotype was detected ten times or more. An end of the junction differs from the germline gene, which may be a read error. The chain recombines TRBV11-2 with TRBJ2-7; perhaps TRBD2 as D (6 bases). Germline values: CDR1 SGHAT, CDR2 FQNNGV. The CDR3 has 14 residues. CDR3 sequence reads: CASSLQGLSYEQYF. The CDR3 nucleotides are TGCGCCAGCAGCTTGCAGGGACTTTCCTACGAGCAGTACTTC. The variable domain in full, completed from reference TRBV11-2 and TRBJ2-7, reads EAGVAQSPRYKIIEKRQSVAFWCNPISGHATLYWYQQILGQGPKLLIQFQNNGVVDDSQLPKDRFSAERLKGVDSTLKIQPAKLEDSAVYLCASSLQGLSYEQYFGPGTRLTVT.

Concerning this clonotype itself: Germline and junction disagree at one end, which may indicate a read error. The J gene is TRBJ2-1, the V gene TRBV10-3; D gene ambiguous. The CDR3 is 14 amino acids. In germline, CDR1 is ENHRY, CDR2 SYGVKD. CDR3 sequence: CAISESTSNNEQFF. The CDR3 nucleotides are TGTGCCATCAGTGAGTCGACCTCCAACAATGAGCAGTTCTTC.

The gene calls are TRBV27 and TRBJ2-3; D gene ambiguous. The germline CDR1 and CDR2 sequences are MNHEY and SMNVEV (reference sequence). With 5 bases removed from V and 2 bases from J, the gap between germline ends came to 11 bases. The CDR3 has 14 amino acids. In nucleotides, the CDR3 is TGTGCCAGCAGTACCCCGGGTCCCACAGATACGCAGTATTTT. Amino acid sequence: CASSTPGPTDTQYF.

Ten or more counts support this clonotype. The V gene is TRBV30, the J gene TRBJ1-2, with TRBD1 matching 7 bases. CDR1 is GTSNPN, CDR2 SVGIG, per germline (reference sequence). Trimming removed 5 bases from V and 5 bases from J; junction bases left unmatched: 8. This CDR3 contains 13 residues. CDR3 nucleotide sequence: TGTGCCTGGTGGATGACAGGGAAGTATGGCTACACCTTC. As protein: CAWWMTGKYGYTF.

Regarding this clonotype: This sequence may be a read error, since a much larger clone differs from it by one base. The rearrangement links TRBV7-3 to TRBJ2-7; TRBD2 is a possible D gene (6 bases). CDR3 length: 12 residues. Germline CDR1 and CDR2: SGHTA and FQGTGA. CDR3 in DNA: TGTGCCAGCGGCTTAGGGACTCCTGAGCAGTACTTC. As protein: CASGLGTPEQYF.

This clonotype has at least ten counts. The gene calls are TRBV11-2 and TRBJ2-2, with TRBD1 identical over 7 bases. V shed 5 bases and J 4 bases; nucleotides not matched to a gene: 7. The CDR3 length is 15 residues. Per the germline V gene, CDR1 is SGHAT and CDR2 is FQNNGV. CDR3 DNA: TGTGCCAGCAGCCGGGGACAGATATTCACCGGGGAGCTGTTTTTT. It specifies CASSRGQIFTGELFF.